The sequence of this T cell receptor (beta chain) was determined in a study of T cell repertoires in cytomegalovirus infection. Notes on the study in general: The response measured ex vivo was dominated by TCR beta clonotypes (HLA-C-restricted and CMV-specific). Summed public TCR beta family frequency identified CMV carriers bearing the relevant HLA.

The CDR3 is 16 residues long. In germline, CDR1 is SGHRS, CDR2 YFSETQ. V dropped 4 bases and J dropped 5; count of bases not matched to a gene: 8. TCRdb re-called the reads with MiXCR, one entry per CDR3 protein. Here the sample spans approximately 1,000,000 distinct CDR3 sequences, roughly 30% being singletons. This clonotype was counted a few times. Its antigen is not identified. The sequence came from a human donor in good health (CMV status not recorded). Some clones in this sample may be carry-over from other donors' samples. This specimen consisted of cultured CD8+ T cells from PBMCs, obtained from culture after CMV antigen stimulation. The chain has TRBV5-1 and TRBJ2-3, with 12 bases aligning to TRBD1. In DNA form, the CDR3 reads TGCGCCAGCAGCAAACCGGGACAGGGGGCGAAAGATACGCAGTATTTT. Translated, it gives CASSKPGQGAKDTQYF.